Within the sample, the clone carrying this T cell receptor (beta chain) is medium-sized. These data belong to a study of control samples from healthy donors and cancer patients. J gave up 5 bases and V 0 bases, and 6 bases lay outside the gene matches. This CDR3 comprises 16 residues. Germline loops: CDR1 SGHTA, CDR2 FQGNSA. Generated by immunoSEQ multiplex PCR, the TCRdb table keeps only in-frame clones and is missing some. Found here are around 82,000 clones, roughly 90% of them singletons; the top ten hold about 7.1%. V gene TRBV7-2 combines with J gene TRBJ2-3; 9 bases align to TRBD2. The sample consisted of blood. The sequence came from a man in his fifties or sixties in good health. The CDR3 nucleotides are TGTGCCAGCAGCTTAGCGCCGCGGGGGGGCCAAGATACGCAGTATTTT. Protein sequence: CASSLAPRGGQDTQYF.